This is a list of T cell receptor beta chains from one sample in a study of cytomegalovirus exposure and HLA in healthy donors. Clones were sequenced by immunoSEQ multiplex PCR, and TCRdb holds only the in-frame ones, with some missing. The sample has around 150,000 clones, about 80% seen once. Sequenced input: PBMCs. The receptor source for this set is a man in his thirties or forties in good health and CMV-seropositive. Both conserved end residues are part of each CDR3. Each record gives: V gene, J gene, D gene, clone size, CDR3 protein, CDR3 DNA. The D gene is left open where the match is weak. Size tells how often a clone was seen (once, few, many) or the class of an expanded clone, and some rows leave it out.

V gene: TRBV2; J gene: TRBJ2-3; D gene: NA; clone size: NA; CDR3 protein: CASNAFRRGDTQYF; CDR3 DNA: TGTGCCAGCAATGCGTTCCGCCGGGGAGATACGCAGTATTTT
V gene: TRBV6-5; J gene: TRBJ1-1; D gene: TRBD1; clone size: NA; CDR3 protein: CASSVGQGYTEAFF; CDR3 DNA: TGTGCCAGCAGTGTCGGACAGGGGTACACTGAAGCTTTCTTT
V gene: TRBV4-1; J gene: TRBJ2-1; D gene: TRBD1; clone size: few; CDR3 protein: CASSQDRGQGNEQFF; CDR3 DNA: TGCGCCAGCAGCCAAGATAGGGGGCAGGGGAATGAGCAGTTCTTC
V gene: TRBV5-4; J gene: TRBJ2-2; D gene: NA; clone size: NA; CDR3 protein: CASSLGGENTGELFF; CDR3 DNA: TGTGCCAGCAGCTTGGGCGGGGAGAACACCGGGGAGCTGTTTTTT
V gene: TRBV5-1; J gene: TRBJ2-3; D gene: TRBD2; clone size: once; CDR3 protein: CASSSSSGGDTQYF; CDR3 DNA: TGCGCCAGCAGCTCCTCTAGCGGTGGCGATACGCAGTATTTT
V gene: TRBV6-1; J gene: TRBJ1-4; D gene: TRBD1; clone size: NA; CDR3 protein: CASIAGTGSEKLFF; CDR3 DNA: TGTGCCAGCATCGCCGGGACAGGGAGTGAAAAACTGTTTTTT
V gene: TRBV13; J gene: TRBJ2-1; D gene: TRBD2; clone size: few; CDR3 protein: CASSPLAGRYNEQFF; CDR3 DNA: TGTGCCAGCAGCCCCCTAGCGGGACGCTACAATGAGCAGTTCTTC
V gene: TRBV7-3; J gene: TRBJ1-2; D gene: TRBD1; clone size: NA; CDR3 protein: CASSPCRDSVFYGYTF; CDR3 DNA: TGTGCCAGCAGCCCCTGCCGGGACAGCGTCTTCTATGGCTACACCTTC
V gene: TRBV25-1; J gene: TRBJ2-7; D gene: TRBD1; clone size: NA; CDR3 protein: CASSETAGQGMYEQYF; CDR3 DNA: TGTGCCAGCAGTGAAACTGCGGGACAGGGAATGTACGAGCAGTACTTC
V gene: TRBV7-9; J gene: TRBJ1-3; D gene: TRBD1; clone size: NA; CDR3 protein: CASSFGQGENTIYF; CDR3 DNA: TGTGCCAGCAGCTTTGGACAGGGCGAAAACACCATATATTTT
V gene: TRBV9; J gene: TRBJ2-3; D gene: TRBD2; clone size: NA; CDR3 protein: CASSTGLAGLTDTQYF; CDR3 DNA: TGTGCCAGCAGCACAGGACTAGCGGGGCTCACAGATACGCAGTATTTT
V gene: TRBV4-1; J gene: TRBJ2-7; D gene: NA; clone size: NA; CDR3 protein: CASSSGYEQYF; CDR3 DNA: TGCGCCAGCAGCTCAGGGTACGAGCAGTACTTC
V gene: TRBV5-1; J gene: TRBJ1-6; D gene: TRBD1; clone size: few; CDR3 protein: CASRGQGYNSPLHF; CDR3 DNA: TGCGCCAGCAGGGGACAGGGCTATAATTCACCCCTCCACTTT
V gene: TRBV28; J gene: TRBJ1-1; D gene: NA; clone size: few; CDR3 protein: CASSLGHRSTEAFF; CDR3 DNA: TGTGCCAGCAGTTTAGGTCACCGGAGCACTGAAGCTTTCTTT
V gene: TRBV28; J gene: TRBJ2-7; D gene: TRBD2; clone size: few; CDR3 protein: CASSSAGGESYEQYF; CDR3 DNA: TGTGCCAGCAGTTCTGCCGGGGGGGAGTCCTACGAGCAGTACTTC